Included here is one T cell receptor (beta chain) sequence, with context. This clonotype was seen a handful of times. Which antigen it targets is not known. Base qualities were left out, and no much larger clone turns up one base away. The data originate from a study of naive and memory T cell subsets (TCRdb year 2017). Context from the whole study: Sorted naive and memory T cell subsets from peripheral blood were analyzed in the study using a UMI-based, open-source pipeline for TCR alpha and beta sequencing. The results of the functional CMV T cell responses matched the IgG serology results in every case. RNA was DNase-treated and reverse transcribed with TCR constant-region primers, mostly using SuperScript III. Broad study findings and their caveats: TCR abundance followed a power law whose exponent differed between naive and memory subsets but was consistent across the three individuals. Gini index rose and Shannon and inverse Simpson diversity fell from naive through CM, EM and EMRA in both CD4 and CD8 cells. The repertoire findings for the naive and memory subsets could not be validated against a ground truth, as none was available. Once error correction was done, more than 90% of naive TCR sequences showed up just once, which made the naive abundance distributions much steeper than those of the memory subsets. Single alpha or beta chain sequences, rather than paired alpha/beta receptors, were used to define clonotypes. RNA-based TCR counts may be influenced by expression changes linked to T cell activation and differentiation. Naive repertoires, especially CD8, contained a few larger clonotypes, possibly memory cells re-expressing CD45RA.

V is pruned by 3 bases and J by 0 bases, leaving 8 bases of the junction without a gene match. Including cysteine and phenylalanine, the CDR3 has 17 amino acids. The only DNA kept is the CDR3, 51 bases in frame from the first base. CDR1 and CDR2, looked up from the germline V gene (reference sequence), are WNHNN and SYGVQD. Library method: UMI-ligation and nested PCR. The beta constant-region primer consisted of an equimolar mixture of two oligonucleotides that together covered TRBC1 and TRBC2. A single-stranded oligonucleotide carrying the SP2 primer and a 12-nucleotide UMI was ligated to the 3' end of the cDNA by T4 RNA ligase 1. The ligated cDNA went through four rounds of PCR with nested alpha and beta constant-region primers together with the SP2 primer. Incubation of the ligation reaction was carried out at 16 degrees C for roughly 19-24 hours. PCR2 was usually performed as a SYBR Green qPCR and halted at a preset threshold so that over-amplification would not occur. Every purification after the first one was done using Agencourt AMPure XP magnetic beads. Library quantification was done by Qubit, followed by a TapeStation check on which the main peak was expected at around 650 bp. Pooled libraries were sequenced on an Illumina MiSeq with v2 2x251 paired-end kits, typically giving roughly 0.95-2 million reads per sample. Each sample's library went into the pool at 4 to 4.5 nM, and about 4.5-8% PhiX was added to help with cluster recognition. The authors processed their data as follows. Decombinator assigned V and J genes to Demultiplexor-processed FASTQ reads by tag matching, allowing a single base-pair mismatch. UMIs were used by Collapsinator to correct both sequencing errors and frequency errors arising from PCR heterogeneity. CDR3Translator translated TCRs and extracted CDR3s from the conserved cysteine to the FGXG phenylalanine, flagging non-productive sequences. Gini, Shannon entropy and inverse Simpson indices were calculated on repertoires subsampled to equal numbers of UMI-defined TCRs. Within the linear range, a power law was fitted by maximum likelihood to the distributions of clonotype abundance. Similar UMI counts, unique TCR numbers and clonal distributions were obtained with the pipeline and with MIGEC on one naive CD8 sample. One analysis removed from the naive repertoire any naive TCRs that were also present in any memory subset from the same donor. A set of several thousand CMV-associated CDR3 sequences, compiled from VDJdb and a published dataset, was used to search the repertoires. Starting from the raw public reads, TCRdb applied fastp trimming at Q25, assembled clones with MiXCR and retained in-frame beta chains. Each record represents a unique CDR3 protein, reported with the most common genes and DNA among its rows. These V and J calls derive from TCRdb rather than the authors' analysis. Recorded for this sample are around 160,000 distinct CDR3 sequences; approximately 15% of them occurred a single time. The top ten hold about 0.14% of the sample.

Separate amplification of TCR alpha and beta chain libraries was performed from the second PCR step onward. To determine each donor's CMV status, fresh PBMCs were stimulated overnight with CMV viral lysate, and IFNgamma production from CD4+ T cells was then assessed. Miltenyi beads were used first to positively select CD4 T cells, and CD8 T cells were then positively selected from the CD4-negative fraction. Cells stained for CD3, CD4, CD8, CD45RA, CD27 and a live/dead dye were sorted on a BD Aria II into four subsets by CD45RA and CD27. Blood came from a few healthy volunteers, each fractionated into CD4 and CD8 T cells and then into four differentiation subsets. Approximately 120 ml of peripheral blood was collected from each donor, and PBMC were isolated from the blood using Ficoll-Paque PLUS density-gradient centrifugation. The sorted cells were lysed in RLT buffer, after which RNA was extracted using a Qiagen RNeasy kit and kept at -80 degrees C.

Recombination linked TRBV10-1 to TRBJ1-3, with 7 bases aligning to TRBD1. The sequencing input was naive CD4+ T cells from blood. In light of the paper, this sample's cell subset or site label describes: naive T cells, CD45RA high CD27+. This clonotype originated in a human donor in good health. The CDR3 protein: CASSDEPGTASGNTIYF. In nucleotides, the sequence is TGCGCCAGCAGTGACGAGCCCGGGACAGCCTCTGGAAACACCATATATTTT.